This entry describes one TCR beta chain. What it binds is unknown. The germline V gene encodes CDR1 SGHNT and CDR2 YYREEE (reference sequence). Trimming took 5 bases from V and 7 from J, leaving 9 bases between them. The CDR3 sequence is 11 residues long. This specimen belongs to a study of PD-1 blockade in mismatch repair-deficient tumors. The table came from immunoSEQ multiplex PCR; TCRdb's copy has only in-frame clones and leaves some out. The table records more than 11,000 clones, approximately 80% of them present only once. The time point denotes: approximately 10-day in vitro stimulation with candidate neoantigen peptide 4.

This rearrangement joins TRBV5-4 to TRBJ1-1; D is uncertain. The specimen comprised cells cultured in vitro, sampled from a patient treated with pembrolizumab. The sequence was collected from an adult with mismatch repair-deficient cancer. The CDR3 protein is CASRLGDEAFF. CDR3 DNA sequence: TGTGCCAGCAGGCTGGGAGATGAAGCTTTCTTT.